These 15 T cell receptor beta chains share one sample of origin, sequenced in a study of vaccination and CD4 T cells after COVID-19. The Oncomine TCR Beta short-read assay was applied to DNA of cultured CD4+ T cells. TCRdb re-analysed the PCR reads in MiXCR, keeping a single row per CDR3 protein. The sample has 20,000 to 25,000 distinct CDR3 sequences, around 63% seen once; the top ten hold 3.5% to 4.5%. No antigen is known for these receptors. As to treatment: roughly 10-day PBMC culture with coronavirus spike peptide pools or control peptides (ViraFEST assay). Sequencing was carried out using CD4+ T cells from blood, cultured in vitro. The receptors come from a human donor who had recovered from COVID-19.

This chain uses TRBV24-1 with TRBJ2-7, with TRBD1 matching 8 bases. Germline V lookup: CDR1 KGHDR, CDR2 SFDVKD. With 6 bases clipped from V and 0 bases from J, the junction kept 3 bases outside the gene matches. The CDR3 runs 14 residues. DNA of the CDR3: TGTGCCACCAGTCTCGGACAGGGCTCCTACGAGCAGTACTTC. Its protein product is CATSLGQGSYEQYF.

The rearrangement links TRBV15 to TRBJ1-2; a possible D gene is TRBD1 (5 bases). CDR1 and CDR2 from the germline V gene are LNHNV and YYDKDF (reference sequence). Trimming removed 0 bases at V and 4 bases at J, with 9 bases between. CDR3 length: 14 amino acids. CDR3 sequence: CATSREGEFYGYTF. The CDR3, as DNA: TGTGCCACCAGCAGAGAAGGGGAGTTCTATGGCTACACCTTC.

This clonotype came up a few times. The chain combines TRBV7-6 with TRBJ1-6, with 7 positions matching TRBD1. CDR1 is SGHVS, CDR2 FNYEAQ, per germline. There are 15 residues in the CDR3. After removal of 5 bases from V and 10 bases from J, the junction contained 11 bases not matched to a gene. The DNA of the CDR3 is TGTGCCAGCAGCCCAACAGGGGAGGAGTACTCACCCCTCCACTTT. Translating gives CASSPTGEEYSPLHF.

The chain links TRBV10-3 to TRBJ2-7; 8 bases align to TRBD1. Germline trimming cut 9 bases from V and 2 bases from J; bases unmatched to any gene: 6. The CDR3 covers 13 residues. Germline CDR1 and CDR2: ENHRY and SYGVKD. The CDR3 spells CAIGQGLTYEQYF. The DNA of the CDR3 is TGTGCCATTGGACAGGGCTTAACCTACGAGCAGTACTTC.

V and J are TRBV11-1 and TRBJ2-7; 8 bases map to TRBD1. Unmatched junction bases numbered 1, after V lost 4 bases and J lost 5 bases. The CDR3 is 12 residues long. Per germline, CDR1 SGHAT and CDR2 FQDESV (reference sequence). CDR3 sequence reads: CASSSDRDEQYF. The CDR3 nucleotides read TGTGCCAGCAGCTCGGACAGGGACGAGCAGTACTTC. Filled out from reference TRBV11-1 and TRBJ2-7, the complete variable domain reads EAEVAQSPRYKITEKSQAVAFWCDPISGHATLYWYRQILGQGPELLVQFQDESVVDDSQLPKDRFSAERLKGVDSTLKIQPAELGDSAMYLCASSSDRDEQYFGPGTRLTVT.

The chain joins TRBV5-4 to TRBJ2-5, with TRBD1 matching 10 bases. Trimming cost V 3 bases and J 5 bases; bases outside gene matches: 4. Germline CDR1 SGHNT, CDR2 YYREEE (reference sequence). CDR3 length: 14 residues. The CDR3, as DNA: TGTGCCAGCAGCTATGACAGGGGGCTGGAGACCCAGTACTTC. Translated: CASSYDRGLETQYF. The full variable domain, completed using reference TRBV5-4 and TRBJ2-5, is ETGVTQSPTHLIKTRGQQVTLRCSSQSGHNTVSWYQQALGQGPQFIFQYYREEENGRGNFPPRFSGLQFPNYSSELNVNALELDDSALYLCASSYDRGLETQYFGPGTRLLVL.

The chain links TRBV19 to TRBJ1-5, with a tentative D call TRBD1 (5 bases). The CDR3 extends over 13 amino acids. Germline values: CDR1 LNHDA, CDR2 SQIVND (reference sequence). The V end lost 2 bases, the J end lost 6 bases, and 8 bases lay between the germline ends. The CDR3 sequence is CASSIQGGQPQHF. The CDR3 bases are TGTGCCAGTAGTATACAGGGAGGTCAGCCCCAGCATTTT.

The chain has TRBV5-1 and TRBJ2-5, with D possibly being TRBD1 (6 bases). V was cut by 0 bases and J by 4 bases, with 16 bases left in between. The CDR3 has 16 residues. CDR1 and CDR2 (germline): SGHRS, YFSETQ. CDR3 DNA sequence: TGCGCCAGCAGCTTGGCAGGGGATAGGATTAGAGAGACCCAGTACTTC. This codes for CASSLAGDRIRETQYF.

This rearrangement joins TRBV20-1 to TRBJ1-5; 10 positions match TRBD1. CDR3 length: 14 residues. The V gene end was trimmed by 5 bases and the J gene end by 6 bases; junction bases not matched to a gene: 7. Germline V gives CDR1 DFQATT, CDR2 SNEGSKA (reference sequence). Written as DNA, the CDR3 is TGCAGTGCTTCTTCCGGACAGGGGGGTCAGCCCCAGCATTTT. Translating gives CSASSGQGGQPQHF.

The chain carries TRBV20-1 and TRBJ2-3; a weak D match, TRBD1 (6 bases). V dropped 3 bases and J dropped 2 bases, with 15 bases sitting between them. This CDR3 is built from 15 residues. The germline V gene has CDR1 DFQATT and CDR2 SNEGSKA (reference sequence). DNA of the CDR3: TGCAGTGCTAGCCTTCGCAGGGGATCCACAGATACGCAGTATTTT. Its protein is CSASLRRGSTDTQYF.

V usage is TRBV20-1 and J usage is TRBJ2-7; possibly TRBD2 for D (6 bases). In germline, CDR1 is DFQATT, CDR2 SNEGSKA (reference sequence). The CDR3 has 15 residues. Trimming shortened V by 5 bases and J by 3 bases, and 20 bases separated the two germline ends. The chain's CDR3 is CSAGDERRGGYEQYF. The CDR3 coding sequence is TGCAGTGCTGGGGATGAGAGGAGGGGTGGCTACGAGCAGTACTTC.

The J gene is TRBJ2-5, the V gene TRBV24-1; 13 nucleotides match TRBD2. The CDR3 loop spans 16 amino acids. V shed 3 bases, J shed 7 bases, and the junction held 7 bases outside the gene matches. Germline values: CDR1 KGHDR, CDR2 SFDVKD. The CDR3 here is CATSDGTSGERGTQYF. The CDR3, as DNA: TGTGCCACCAGTGATGGGACTAGCGGGGAGCGGGGGACCCAGTACTTC.

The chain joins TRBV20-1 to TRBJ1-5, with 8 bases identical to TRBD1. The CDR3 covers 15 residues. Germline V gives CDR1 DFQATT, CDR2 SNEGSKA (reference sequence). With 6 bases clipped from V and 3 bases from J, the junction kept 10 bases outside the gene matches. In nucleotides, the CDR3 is TGCAGTGCAGCATTCCACAGGGGGAACAATCAGCCCCAGCATTTT. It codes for CSAAFHRGNNQPQHF.

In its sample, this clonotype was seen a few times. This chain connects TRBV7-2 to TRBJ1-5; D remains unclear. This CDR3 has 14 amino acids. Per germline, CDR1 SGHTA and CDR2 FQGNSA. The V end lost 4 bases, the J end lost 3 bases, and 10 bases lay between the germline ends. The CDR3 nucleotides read TGTGCCAGCAGCTCGGGGAGGAACAATCAGCCCCAGCATTTT. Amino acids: CASSSGRNNQPQHF.

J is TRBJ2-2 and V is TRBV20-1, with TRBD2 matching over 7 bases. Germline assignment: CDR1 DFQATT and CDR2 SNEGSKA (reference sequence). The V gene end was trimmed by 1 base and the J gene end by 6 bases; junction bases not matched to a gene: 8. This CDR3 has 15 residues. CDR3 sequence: CSARAAGDPSGELFF. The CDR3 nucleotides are TGCAGTGCTAGAGCCGCGGGAGATCCCTCCGGGGAGCTGTTTTTT.